Sequencing of this T cell receptor (beta chain) was carried out in a study of blood T cell repertoires in COVID-19. As originally analysed: Nucleated cell counts were estimated from reference gene primer amplification. The table came from immunoSEQ multiplex PCR; TCRdb's copy has only in-frame clones and leaves some out. V and J calls and clone size are given by that table; D and trimming were obtained from the DNA. This table holds around 130,000 clones, about 89% found once. The V end lost 4 bases, the J end lost 0 bases, and 14 bases lay between the germline ends. Germline lookup yields CDR1 SGHRS and CDR2 YFSETQ. This CDR3 comprises 15 residues.

The sample taken for sequencing was peripheral blood. The TCR originated in an older woman with acute or convalescent COVID-19. The V gene is TRBV5-1, the J gene TRBJ2-7, with D perhaps matching TRBD1 (6 bases). The CDR3 coding sequence is TGCGCCAGCAGCGCACAGGACAGCTCCTCCTACGAGCAGTACTTC. This codes for CASSAQDSSSYEQYF.